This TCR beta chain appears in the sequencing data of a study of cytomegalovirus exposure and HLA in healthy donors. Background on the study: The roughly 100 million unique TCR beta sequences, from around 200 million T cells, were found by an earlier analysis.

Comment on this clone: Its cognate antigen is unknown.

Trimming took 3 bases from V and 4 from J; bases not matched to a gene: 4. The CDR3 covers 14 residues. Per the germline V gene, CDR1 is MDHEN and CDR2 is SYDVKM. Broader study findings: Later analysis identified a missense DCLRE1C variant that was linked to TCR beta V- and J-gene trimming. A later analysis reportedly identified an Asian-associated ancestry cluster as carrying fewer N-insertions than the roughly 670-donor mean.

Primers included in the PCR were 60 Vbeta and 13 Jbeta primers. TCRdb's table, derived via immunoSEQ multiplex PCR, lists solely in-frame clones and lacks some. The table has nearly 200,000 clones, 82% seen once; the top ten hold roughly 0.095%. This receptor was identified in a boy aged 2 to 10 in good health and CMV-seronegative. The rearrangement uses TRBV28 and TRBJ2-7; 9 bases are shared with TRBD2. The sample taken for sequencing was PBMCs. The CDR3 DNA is TGTGCCAGCAGTTTGCGGCGGGGGGGTTACGAGCAGTACTTC. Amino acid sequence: CASSLRRGGYEQYF.